These 31 T cell receptor beta chains share one sample of origin, sequenced in a study of blood T cell repertoires in COVID-19. Sequencing was performed with immunoSEQ multiplex PCR; in TCRdb, only in-frame clones are kept and a portion is missing. The sample has 200,000 to 250,000 clones, roughly 82% seen once. Sequenced: peripheral blood. These receptor sequences come from a woman in her forties who had recovered from COVID-19.

The chain carries TRBV21-1 and TRBJ2-2; the table calls TRBD2, which could not be checked here. TRBV21-1 corresponds to a pseudogene. The CDR3 spans 18 residues. DNA for the CDR3: TGTGCCAGCAGCAATTTTTCTGTTGTTCCGTCTTGCGCCGGGGAGCTGTTTTTT. Translation gives CASSNFSVVPSCAGELFF.

J is TRBJ2-3 and V is TRBV6-2 or TRBV6-3; D is possibly TRBD1 (6 bases). CDR1 and CDR2 (germline): MNHEY, SVGEGT. This CDR3 comprises 15 residues. Trimming removed 0 bases at V and 3 bases at J, with 10 bases between. The CDR3 sequence is CASSYSGQPTDTQYF. CDR3 bases: TGTGCCAGCAGTTACTCGGGACAACCTACAGATACGCAGTATTTT.

V and J are TRBV5-1 and TRBJ1-1, with 7 bases identical to TRBD1. The CDR3 runs to 14 residues. J lost 8 bases, V lost 3 bases, and 10 bases had no gene match. CDR1 and CDR2 (germline): SGHRS, YFSETQ. Here the CDR3 reads CASSWVGTETEAFF. The DNA of the CDR3 is TGCGCCAGCAGCTGGGTAGGGACAGAGACCGAAGCTTTCTTT. The full variable domain, rest sourced from reference TRBV5-1 and TRBJ1-1, is KAGVTQTPRYLIKTRGQQVTLSCSPISGHRSVSWYQQTPGQGLQFLFEYFSETQRNKGNFPGRFSGRQFSNSRSEMNVSTLELGDSALYLCASSWVGTETEAFFGQGTRLTVV.

Here the CDR3 reads CAISGTGGGSNQPQHF. The CDR3 DNA reads as TGTGCCATCAGTGGGACAGGGGGCGGAAGCAATCAGCCCCAGCATTTT. The chain combines TRBV10-3 with TRBJ1-5; 11 nucleotides match TRBD1. V shed 4 bases and J 1 base; nucleotides not matched to a gene: 3. This CDR3 contains 16 residues. Germline V gene sequence: CDR1 ENHRY, CDR2 SYGVKD.

The chain combines TRBV9 with TRBJ2-1, with 8 bases that match TRBD2. The CDR3 has 15 amino acids. Trimming at V came to 0 bases and at J to 10 bases, leaving 9 bases not matched to a gene. The germline gives CDR1 SGDLS, CDR2 YYNGEE. The CDR3 DNA sequence: TGTGCCAGCAGCGTAGAACTAGCGGAGATTATGGAGCAGTTCTTC. As protein: CASSVELAEIMEQFF.

V usage is TRBV6-2 or TRBV6-3 and J usage is TRBJ2-5; TRBD2 matches at 8 bases. Germline V CDR1 and CDR2: MNHEY, SVGEGT. Trimming removed 4 bases from V and 3 bases from J; junction bases left unmatched: 7. CDR3 length: 15 amino acids. The CDR3 DNA follows: TGTGCCAGCAGTTCCGCGGAACTAGCGGAAGAGACCCAGTACTTC. Translated: CASSSAELAEETQYF.

The chain couples TRBV18 to TRBJ1-1; TRBD1 might be the D (6 bases). Trimming pared 3 bases from V and 6 bases from J, leaving 14 bases between. This CDR3 contains 14 residues. The V gene's germline CDR1 is KGHSH and CDR2 LQKENI. Here the CDR3 DNA reads TGTGCCAGCTCACCTACGGGGGGGCAGGCTGAAGCTTTCTTT. Its protein is CASSPTGGQAEAFF.

In DNA, the CDR3 is TGTGCCAGCAGCCCAGGGGCAACGACAGATACGCAGTATTTT. Protein product: CASSPGATTDTQYF. The chain uses TRBV7-9 and TRBJ2-3; TRBD1 might be the D (6 bases). Germline loops: CDR1 SEHNR, CDR2 FQNEAQ (reference sequence). Deletions cut 5 bases from V and 3 bases from J, with 12 bases between. This CDR3 region has 14 residues.

J is TRBJ1-6 and V is TRBV9; 9 bases agree with TRBD1. The CDR3 totals 15 residues. J was trimmed by 9 bases and V by 6 bases; bases with no gene match: 10. Germline V gene sequence: CDR1 SGDLS, CDR2 YYNGEE. The CDR3 sequence is CASTERDRVFSPLHF. The CDR3 DNA is TGTGCCAGCACGGAAAGGGACAGGGTTTTTTCACCCCTCCACTTT.

V is TRBV3-1 (or the pseudogene TRBV3-2) and J is TRBJ1-2; 10 bases agree with TRBD1. V trimming: 3 bases; J trimming: 6 bases; junction bases outside the gene matches: 1. The CDR3 is 13 amino acids. Germline V gene lookup returns CDR1 LGHDT and CDR2 YNNKEL (reference sequence). CDR3 protein: CASSHGQGDGYTF. The CDR3 DNA sequence: TGTGCCAGCAGCCACGGACAGGGGGATGGCTACACCTTC.

This clone came up once. This rearrangement joins TRBV7-2 to TRBJ1-2; 8 positions agree with TRBD1. Germline lookup yields CDR1 SGHTA and CDR2 FQGNSA. This CDR3 is built from 17 residues. V was clipped by 3 bases and J by 0 bases; unmatched bases: 9. CDR3 amino acids: CASSFVGTGLTNYGYTF. In DNA, the CDR3 is TGTGCCAGCAGCTTTGTGGGGACAGGACTCACTAACTATGGCTACACCTTC. Full variable domain (outside the CDR3, taken from reference TRBV7-2 and TRBJ1-2): GAGVSQSPSNKVTEKGKDVELRCDPISGHTALYWYRQSLGQGLEFLIYFQGNSAPDKSGLPSDRFSAERTGGSVSTLTIQRTQQEDSAVYLCASSFVGTGLTNYGYTFGSGTRLTVV.

The chain recombines TRBV4-3 with TRBJ2-7; 9 bases agree with TRBD2. V shed 0 bases, J shed 3 bases, and the junction held 6 bases outside the gene matches. This CDR3 spans 16 amino acids. Per germline, CDR1 LGHNA and CDR2 YSLEER. The CDR3 DNA reads TGCGCCAGCAGCCAAGATATTAGCGGGGGCGGCTACGAGCAGTACTTC. Translating gives CASSQDISGGGYEQYF.

The chain is built from TRBV6-5 and TRBJ2-3; perhaps TRBD1 as D (6 bases). This CDR3 region has 13 residues. CDR1 MNHEY and CDR2 SVGAGI come from the germline V gene. V gave up 7 bases and J gave up 3 bases, with 11 bases separating them. The CDR3 region is CASKQGGTDTQYF. Written as DNA, the CDR3 is TGTGCCAGCAAACAGGGTGGTACAGATACGCAGTATTTT.

CDR3 loop: CASSAGQGYGYTF. The CDR3 DNA reads as TGTGCCAGCAGCGCGGGACAGGGCTATGGCTACACCTTC. This rearrangement joins TRBV3-1 (or the pseudogene TRBV3-2) to TRBJ1-2; 9 positions agree with TRBD1. The V gene end was trimmed by 5 bases and the J gene end by 4 bases; junction bases not matched to a gene: 2. This CDR3 contains 13 residues. The germline gives CDR1 LGHDT, CDR2 YNNKEL (reference sequence).

CDR3 coding DNA: TGTGCCAGCAGTTACACCCCAGCGGGTTCAGAGACCCAGTACTTC. It translates to CASSYTPAGSETQYF. The rearrangement joins TRBV6-2 or TRBV6-3 to TRBJ2-5, with D perhaps TRBD2 (6 bases). Germline V CDR1 and CDR2: MNHEY, SVGEGT. The CDR3 is 15 residues long. Between the trimmed V and J ends, which lost 2 bases and 4 bases, there was a span of 14 bases.

As regards this clone: Relative to the germline gene, one junction end is altered; a read error may explain this. The gene calls are TRBV5-8 and TRBJ1-2; 7 bases are shared with TRBD1. Germline assignment: CDR1 SGHTS and CDR2 YDEGEE. There are 13 residues in the CDR3. CDR3 sequence (DNA): TGTGCCAGCAGCTCTGGTCCCGGGACAGAATCTTACTTC. Protein sequence: CASSSGPGTESYF. Full variable domain (rest looked up from reference TRBV5-8 and TRBJ1-2): EAGVTQSPTHLIKTRGQQATLRCSPISGHTSVYWYQQALGLGLQFLLWYDEGEERNRGNFPPRFSGRQFPNYSSELNVNALELEDSALYLCASSSGPGTESYFGSGTRLTVV.

This clone was seen a handful of times. The V and J genes are TRBV4-1 and TRBJ2-3; D is unresolved. This CDR3 is built from 15 residues. Germline V gene sequence: CDR1 MGHRA, CDR2 YSYEKL. Trimming removed 0 bases from V and 0 bases from J, with 7 bases in between. CDR3 amino acids: CASSQEKQSTDTQYF. In DNA form, the CDR3 reads TGCGCCAGCAGCCAAGAAAAACAGAGCACAGATACGCAGTATTTT.

This sequence joins TRBV5-4 and TRBJ1-2, with D tentatively TRBD1 (6 bases). CDR1 and CDR2 (germline): SGHNT, YYREEE (reference sequence). This CDR3 is 17 amino acids long. Trimming took off 2 bases at V and 2 bases at J, with 19 bases between the two ends. CDR3 in DNA: TGTGCCAGCAGCTTTAAGAGGGGCTACGACAGGAACTATGGCTACACCTTC. It yields the protein CASSFKRGYDRNYGYTF.

The V call is TRBV6-2 or TRBV6-3, the J call TRBJ2-7, with 10 nucleotides matching TRBD2. CDR1 and CDR2 (germline): MNHEY, SVGEGT. The CDR3 loop spans 15 amino acids. With V trimmed by 5 bases and J by 5 bases, 9 bases remained unmatched. The CDR3 sequence is CASSIQRGGNDEQYF. The CDR3 nucleotides read TGTGCCAGCAGTATTCAGCGGGGGGGCAACGACGAGCAGTACTTC.

The chain links TRBV27 to TRBJ1-1; TRBD1 is a possible D gene (5 bases). CDR1 is MNHEY and CDR2 is SMNVEV in the germline V gene (reference sequence). This CDR3 spans 13 amino acids. Trimming left V 5 bases short and J 3 bases short, with 10 bases between. CDR3 DNA: TGTGCCAGCAGTCGCTGGGGGGACACTGAAGCTTTCTTT. It encodes CASSRWGDTEAFF.

The chain uses TRBV19 and TRBJ2-1; 9 bases are a match to TRBD2. Germline V gene sequence: CDR1 LNHDA, CDR2 SQIVND (reference sequence). The junction had 7 bases not matched to a gene; V was cut back by 1 base and J by 9 bases. The CDR3 contains 15 residues. CDR3 sequence (DNA): TGTGCCAGTAGTATAGGTCGCGGGGGGGCTGGTGAGCAGTTCTTC. This gives the protein CASSIGRGGAGEQFF.

This chain connects TRBV9 to TRBJ1-2, with 9 nucleotides matching TRBD1. The V gene end was trimmed by 3 bases and the J gene end by 8 bases; junction bases not matched to a gene: 11. CDR1 and CDR2 from the germline V gene are SGDLS and YYNGEE. The CDR3 loop spans 15 amino acids. The chain's CDR3 is CASSASGTGFVGYTF. The CDR3, as DNA: TGTGCCAGCAGCGCTTCCGGGACAGGGTTTGTCGGCTACACCTTC. The complete variable domain, with remaining parts taken from reference TRBV9 and TRBJ1-2, reads DSGVTQTPKHLITATGQRVTLRCSPRSGDLSVYWYQQSLDQGLQFLIQYYNGEERAKGNILERFSAQQFPDLHSELNLSSLELGDSALYFCASSASGTGFVGYTFGSGTRLTVV.

This clone was detected once. The gene calls are TRBV18 and TRBJ2-5; D perhaps matches TRBD1 (6 bases). Germline V gene sequence: CDR1 KGHSH, CDR2 LQKENI. The CDR3 contains 14 residues. The germline V and J ends were trimmed by 8 bases and 1 base, with 14 bases remaining between them. The CDR3 DNA reads as TGTGCCAGCCGCAGTCAGGGGCCCCAAGAGACCCAGTACTTC. This sequence encodes CASRSQGPQETQYF.

The chain has TRBV18 and TRBJ1-2; TRBD1 matches at 9 bases. The J segment lost 3 bases and the V segment lost 6 bases, leaving 2 bases of the junction unmatched. CDR3 size: 13 residues. Germline V gives CDR1 KGHSH, CDR2 LQKENI. The CDR3 protein is CASSYRGHYGYTF. CDR3 in DNA: TGTGCCAGCTCCTACAGGGGGCACTATGGCTACACCTTC.

The table lists this clone with a count of one. V usage is TRBV21-1 and J usage is TRBJ2-7; the table names TRBD2, a call not compared with the DNA. TRBV21-1 is a pseudogene. This CDR3 has 15 residues. The chain's CDR3 is CASSKGGGGAYEQYF. The CDR3 coding sequence is TGTGCCAGCAGCAAAGGAGGCGGGGGGGCCTACGAGCAGTACTTC.

This clone was counted a single time. This rearrangement joins TRBV25-1 to TRBJ1-2; D uncertain. Trimming pared 1 base from V and 4 bases from J, leaving 13 bases between. CDR1 and CDR2 from the germline V gene are MGHDK and SYGVNS. The CDR3 is 15 amino acids. The CDR3 DNA sequence: TGTGCCAGCAGTGAATCAGCGGTCGATTTCTATGGCTACACCTTC. Amino acids: CASSESAVDFYGYTF.

The J gene is TRBJ2-6, the V gene TRBV29-1; D is possibly TRBD1 (5 bases). Trimming removed 7 bases from V and 1 base from J, with 11 bases in between. The V gene's germline CDR1 is SQVTM and CDR2 ANQGSEA. This CDR3 comprises 14 residues. The CDR3 coding sequence is TGCAGCGCAACACCAGGGTCTGGGGCCAACGTCCTGACTTTC. Amino acid sequence: CSATPGSGANVLTF.

The chain combines TRBV11-2 with TRBJ1-5, with TRBD1 matching 7 bases. The V and J ends lost 3 bases and 7 bases, in that order; junction bases with no gene match: 6. CDR3 length: 14 residues. Germline V gives CDR1 SGHAT, CDR2 FQNNGV. The CDR3 DNA sequence: TGTGCCAGCAGCTTTCAACAGGGGATCCAGCCCCAGCATTTT. Translated, it gives CASSFQQGIQPQHF.

V gene TRBV5-4 combines with J gene TRBJ1-2; D may be TRBD1 (5 bases). V shed 0 bases and J shed 4 bases, with 16 bases lying between them. This CDR3 has 16 amino acids. Germline lookup yields CDR1 SGHNT and CDR2 YYREEE (reference sequence). This chain's CDR3 is CASSLASGLLSYGYTF. In DNA, the CDR3 is TGTGCCAGCAGCTTGGCCTCGGGACTCCTATCCTATGGCTACACCTTC.

The chain is built from TRBV6-5 and TRBJ1-1; D possibly corresponds to TRBD1 (6 bases). V lost 9 bases and J 4 bases, leaving 15 bases between the germline ends. Germline CDR1 MNHEY, CDR2 SVGAGI. CDR3 length: 13 residues. In DNA form, the CDR3 reads TGTGCCAGTCACAGGGTTTTGAGCACTGAAGCTTTCTTT. Amino acid sequence: CASHRVLSTEAFF.

The V gene is TRBV4-3, the J gene TRBJ1-2; 7 bases align to TRBD1. J was trimmed by 2 bases and V by 2 bases; bases with no gene match: 8. Germline V lookup: CDR1 LGHNA, CDR2 YSLEER. The CDR3 has 16 amino acids. The CDR3 region is CASSQMSGQANYGYTF. The CDR3 DNA sequence: TGCGCCAGCAGCCAAATGTCTGGACAGGCAAACTATGGCTACACCTTC.